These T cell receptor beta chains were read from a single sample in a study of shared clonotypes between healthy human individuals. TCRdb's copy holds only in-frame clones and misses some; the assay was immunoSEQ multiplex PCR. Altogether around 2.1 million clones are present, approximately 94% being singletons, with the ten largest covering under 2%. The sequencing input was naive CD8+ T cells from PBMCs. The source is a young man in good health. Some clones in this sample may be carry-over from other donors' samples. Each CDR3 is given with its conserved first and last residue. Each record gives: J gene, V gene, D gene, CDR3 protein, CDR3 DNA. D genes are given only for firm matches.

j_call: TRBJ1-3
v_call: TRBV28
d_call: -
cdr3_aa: CASSTTGQPGNTIYF
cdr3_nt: TGTGCCAGCAGCACTACAGGCCAACCTGGAAACACCATATATTTT

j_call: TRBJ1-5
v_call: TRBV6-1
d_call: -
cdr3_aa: CASSERDNQPQHF
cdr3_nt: TGTGCCAGCAGTGAAAGGGATAATCAGCCCCAGCATTTT

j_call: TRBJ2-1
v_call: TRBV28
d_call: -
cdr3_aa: CASSLRSVHNEQFF
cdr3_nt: TGTGCCAGCAGTTTGAGGTCGGTGCACAATGAGCAGTTCTTC

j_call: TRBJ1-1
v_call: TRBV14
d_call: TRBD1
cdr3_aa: CASSKGGLNTEAFF
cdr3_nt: TGTGCCAGCAGCAAAGGGGGCTTGAACACTGAAGCTTTCTTT

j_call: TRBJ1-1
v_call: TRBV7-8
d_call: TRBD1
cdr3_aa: CASSDPGGRLNTEAFF
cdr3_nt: TGTGCCAGCAGCGACCCAGGGGGTCGATTGAACACTGAAGCTTTCTTT

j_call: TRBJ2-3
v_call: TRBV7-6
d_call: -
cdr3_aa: CASSLALIGFTDTQYF
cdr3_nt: TGTGCCAGCAGCTTAGCGCTAATAGGGTTCACAGATACGCAGTATTTT

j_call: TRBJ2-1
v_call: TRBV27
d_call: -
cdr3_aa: CASSNQPQALYNEQFF
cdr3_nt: TGTGCCAGCAGCAACCAACCCCAGGCGCTCTACAATGAGCAGTTCTTC

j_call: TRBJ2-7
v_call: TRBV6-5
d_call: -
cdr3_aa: CASSYRDGASYEQYF
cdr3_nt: TGTGCCAGCAGTTACCGGGACGGAGCCTCCTACGAGCAGTACTTC

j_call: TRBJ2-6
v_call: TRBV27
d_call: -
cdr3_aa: CASSRLSGANVLTF
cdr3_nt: TGTGCCAGCAGTCGCCTCTCTGGGGCCAACGTCCTGACTTTC

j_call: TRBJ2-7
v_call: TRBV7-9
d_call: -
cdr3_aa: CASSSGIYEQYF
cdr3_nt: TGTGCCAGCAGCTCGGGGATCTACGAGCAGTACTTC

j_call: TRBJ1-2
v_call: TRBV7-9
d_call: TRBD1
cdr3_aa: CASSPKNTGGAYGYTF
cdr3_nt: TGTGCCAGCAGCCCCAAAAATACAGGGGGCGCATATGGCTACACCTTC

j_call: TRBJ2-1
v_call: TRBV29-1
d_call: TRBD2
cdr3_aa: CSGVGLAGSSYNEQFF
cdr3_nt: TGCAGCGGGGTGGGGTTAGCGGGGAGCTCCTACAATGAGCAGTTCTTC

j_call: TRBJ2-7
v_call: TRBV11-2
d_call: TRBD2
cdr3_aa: CASSLAGTSYEQYF
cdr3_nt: TGTGCCAGCAGCTTAGCCGGGACTAGCTACGAGCAGTACTTC

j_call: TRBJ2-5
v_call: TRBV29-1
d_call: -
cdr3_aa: CSYKIRGTQETQYF
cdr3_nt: TGCAGCTATAAAATTCGGGGTACCCAAGAGACCCAGTACTTC

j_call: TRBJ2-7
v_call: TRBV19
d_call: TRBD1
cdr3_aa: CASSSSGTGGSYEQYF
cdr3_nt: TGTGCCAGTAGTAGTTCCGGGACAGGGGGTTCCTACGAGCAGTACTTC

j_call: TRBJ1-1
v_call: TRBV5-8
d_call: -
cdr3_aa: CASRLDSLYTEAFF
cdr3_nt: TGTGCCAGCAGATTGGACAGTTTATACACTGAAGCTTTCTTT

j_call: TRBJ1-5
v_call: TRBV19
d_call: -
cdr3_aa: CASSDSYYQPQHF
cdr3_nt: TGTGCCAGTAGCGACAGTTACTATCAGCCCCAGCATTTT